The clone carrying this T cell receptor (beta chain) came up many times. Its cognate antigen is unknown. Original methodology: Clinicopathological groups differed in CDR3, with these differences serving to build a distant-metastasis classifier for papillary thyroid cancer. TCRdb used MiXCR to call clones anew from the PCR reads. The V and J calls here are based on TCRdb, not the publication. The sample holds about 25,000 clones, around 20% seen once. Among the patients, none had received any treatment before thyroid surgery. These data come from a study of metastatic and nonmetastatic thyroid tumors. The wider study: The authors compared repertoires across blood and tumor or nodule tissue from malignant and benign thyroid patients.

Study results and limitations: A significant increase in TCR beta diversity was reportedly seen in malignant thyroid tumors relative to benign nodules, in blood and tumor.

The sequenced sample consisted of blood. The source of this sequence is a male donor with papillary thyroid cancer or a benign thyroid nodule (not recorded which). Some clones in this sample may be carry-over from other donors' samples.

CDR3 sequence: CASSLVGGRSEQYF. CDR3 sequence (DNA): TGTGCCAGCAGCTTAGTGGGAGGGAGAAGCGAGCAGTACTTC. The chain has TRBV7-2 and TRBJ2-7; 7 bases align to TRBD2. Per germline, CDR1 SGHTA and CDR2 FQGNSA. Trimming at V came to 1 base and at J to 6 bases, leaving 6 bases not matched to a gene. The CDR3 contains 14 residues.